Listed below are T cell receptor beta chains from one sample, sequenced in a study of T cells expressing NK-cell markers. TCRdb re-called the 5' RACE reads and catalogs CDR3 proteins one per entry, DNA excluded. This repertoire includes 440,000 or so distinct CDR3 sequences. The material sequenced was blood T cells: a sorted CD56 or NKG2C T cell subset, CD4+ or CD8+ T cells, or bulk PBMC T cells (not recorded which). These receptors all come from a woman aged 18 to 69 in good health. CDR3s include the opening cysteine and the closing phenylalanine or tryptophan.

j_gene,v_gene,CDR3aa
TRBJ2-2,TRBV12-3/TRBV12-4,CASSPKDSDTGELFF
TRBJ2-1,TRBV6-1,CASTLRGPPLHNEQFF
TRBJ2-4,TRBV12-3/TRBV12-4,CASSPSGVQNIQYF
TRBJ2-3,TRBV20-1,CSARRLAATDTQYF
TRBJ2-2,TRBV20-1,CSARSPPGITGELFF
TRBJ2-3,TRBV11-2,CASSWSGTPDTQYF
TRBJ2-3,TRBV9,CASSVSPRQDPSTDTQYF
TRBJ2-1,TRBV20-1,CSIRTLADHEQFF
TRBJ2-3,TRBV20-1,CSAHRGGSAVDTQYF
TRBJ2-5,TRBV12-3/TRBV12-4,CASTLSGEETQYF
TRBJ2-1,TRBV29-1,CNFAGLGNEQFF
TRBJ2-1,TRBV29-1,CSVEAGRPYNEQFF
TRBJ2-1,TRBV7-9,CASSSGQPSNEQFF
TRBJ2-2,TRBV9,CASSGIAGYGELFF
TRBJ2-1,TRBV7-2,CASSTRQGLGNEQFF
TRBJ2-1,TRBV5-1,CASSSGLERQFF
TRBJ2-7,TRBV10-3,CAISEGGQAYEQYF
TRBJ1-1,TRBV20-1,CSARQPNTEAFF
TRBJ2-2,TRBV20-1,CSVRVAGELFF
TRBJ1-6,TRBV7-2,CASSLGSRVNSPLHF
TRBJ2-2,TRBV18,CASSLSGMFGELFF
TRBJ2-2,TRBV27,CASSSSRTLRQRNTGELFF
TRBJ1-5,TRBV28,CASSLGGHSNQPQHF
TRBJ1-2,TRBV20-1,CSARMGEGGYGYTF
TRBJ2-1,TRBV15,CATSREIDRKDNEQFF
TRBJ1-1,TRBV29-1,CSASTGGWTEAFF
TRBJ2-5,TRBV6-2/TRBV6-3,CASSTWTRLETQYF
TRBJ2-2,TRBV4-1,CASSPQNTGELFF
TRBJ2-5,TRBV12-3/TRBV12-4,CASSWRGMEETQYF
TRBJ2-1,TRBV20-1,CSAPEGGGNEQFF
TRBJ2-5,TRBV27,CASSPSGGWEETQYF
TRBJ2-1,TRBV5-8,CASSFGVDLQGANEQFF
TRBJ2-4,TRBV20-1,CSASGGGRGAFTKNIQYF
TRBJ2-1,TRBV20-1,CSARDARGRGINEQFF
TRBJ2-3,TRBV7-2,CASSPPGLAGGTDTQYF
TRBJ2-6,TRBV5-1,CASSLGPGQSGANVLTF
TRBJ2-4,TRBV5-4,CASSRQGQGVKNIQYF
TRBJ2-2,TRBV19,CASSWTSGGPNTGELFF
TRBJ2-3,TRBV3-1,CASSKVAGGTDTQYF
TRBJ2-5,TRBV11-2,CASSLEVREETQYF
TRBJ2-1,TRBV10-3,CAISEGLAGIEQFF
TRBJ1-5,TRBV6-2/TRBV6-3,CASSYDADRETSNQPQHF
TRBJ1-1,TRBV12-3/TRBV12-4,CASTARGRSVTEAFF
TRBJ1-2,TRBV19,CASSIVPLGRVDGYTF
TRBJ2-1,TRBV3-1,CASSQVSGRANNEQFF
TRBJ2-3,TRBV29-1,CSVDQGADTQYF
TRBJ1-5,TRBV2,CASCGQYSNQPQHF
TRBJ2-2,TRBV12-3/TRBV12-4,CASSPVVGELFF
TRBJ1-5,TRBV20-1,CSASGGNQPQHF
TRBJ2-5,TRBV2,CASRPGTRKTQYF
TRBJ1-5,TRBV19,CASSIDGGGVQPQHF
TRBJ2-4,TRBV20-1,CSARRPLAGGVLAQNIQYF
TRBJ2-1,TRBV7-8,CASSLVRTGSYNEQFF
TRBJ2-3,TRBV10-3,CATQGDFTDTQYF
TRBJ1-2,TRBV6-1,CASSAGRGNYGYTF
TRBJ2-3,TRBV5-4,CASSLAGLAGKTDTQYF
TRBJ1-6,TRBV12-3/TRBV12-4,CASRPASSPLHF
TRBJ1-4,TRBV6-2/TRBV6-3,CASSIPGQGSMRATNEKLFF